These 30 T cell receptor beta chains share one sample of origin, sequenced in a study of control samples from healthy donors and cancer patients. Produced via immunoSEQ multiplex PCR; TCRdb's table is partial and in-frame only. The sample has roughly 130,000 clones; about nine tenths are singletons. What was sequenced was blood. Source of these receptors: a woman in her twenties or thirties in good health.

V is TRBV14 and J is TRBJ2-5; 12 positions agree with TRBD2. The trim removed 5 bases at V and 5 bases at J, leaving 9 bases unmatched. Germline-derived CDR1 and CDR2 are SGHDN and FVKESK. The CDR3 runs to 16 residues. The CDR3 spells CASSARLAGEGETQYF. CDR3 DNA sequence: TGTGCCAGCAGCGCCCGACTAGCGGGAGAGGGCGAGACCCAGTACTTC.

This clone has just one count. The rearrangement links TRBV30 to TRBJ2-3, with 14 nucleotides matching TRBD2. This CDR3 comprises 16 residues. The ends lost 3 bases at V and 3 bases at J; junction bases unmatched: 5. Germline CDR1 is GTSNPN and CDR2 is SVGIG (reference sequence). In DNA form, the CDR3 reads TGTGCCTGGAGCCCAAGGACTAGCGGGAGGACAGATACGCAGTATTTT. This translates into CAWSPRTSGRTDTQYF.

This clone was counted once. This chain connects TRBV18 to TRBJ2-3, with 9 nucleotides matching TRBD1. The CDR3 runs 15 residues. Trimming removed 3 bases from V and 2 bases from J; junction bases left unmatched: 3. Germline loops: CDR1 KGHSH, CDR2 LQKENI. The DNA for the CDR3 is TGTGCCAGCTCACCCAGGACAGGGGCCACAGATACGCAGTATTTT. Translated: CASSPRTGATDTQYF.

This clone was seen just once. J is TRBJ1-3 and V is TRBV5-1, with D unresolved. Trimming removed 0 bases at V and 0 bases at J, with 7 bases between. Germline V lookup: CDR1 SGHRS, CDR2 YFSETQ. This CDR3 has 15 residues. The CDR3 DNA follows: TGCGCCAGCAGCTTGGAGTTATCCTCTGGAAACACCATATATTTT. This encodes CASSLELSSGNTIYF. Full variable domain (remainder filled in from reference TRBV5-1 and TRBJ1-3): KAGVTQTPRYLIKTRGQQVTLSCSPISGHRSVSWYQQTPGQGLQFLFEYFSETQRNKGNFPGRFSGRQFSNSRSEMNVSTLELGDSALYLCASSLELSSGNTIYFGEGSWLTVV.

The rearrangement links TRBV4-2 to TRBJ2-1; D gene unclear. The CDR3 has 13 amino acids. Germline CDR1 and CDR2: LGHNA and YNFKEQ. Trimming left V 0 bases short and J 8 bases short, with 8 bases between. CDR3 DNA sequence: TGTGCCAGCAGCCAAGAAGGCAGCGATGAGCAGTTCTTC. Protein: CASSQEGSDEQFF.

CDR3 nucleotide sequence: TGTGCCAGCAGCGGTACAGGAGGATTTAACTATGGCTACACCTTC. Translation: CASSGTGGFNYGYTF. The chain uses TRBV5-4 and TRBJ1-2; D is perhaps TRBD1 (5 bases). V lost 4 bases, J lost 1 base, and 14 bases lay in between. Germline CDR1 is SGHNT and CDR2 is YYREEE (reference sequence). This CDR3 has 15 residues.

The chain couples TRBV11-2 to TRBJ2-3; 13 bases are a match to TRBD2. Trimming took 4 bases from V and 5 from J; bases not matched to a gene: 9. This CDR3 contains 17 residues. Looked up from germline, CDR1 is SGHAT and CDR2 is FQNNGV. The CDR3 region has the DNA TGTGCCAGCAGCTCAGAAGGACTAGCGGGGGCTGGAGATACGCAGTATTTT. Residues: CASSSEGLAGAGDTQYF.

The chain is built from TRBV18 and TRBJ1-1; TRBD1 might be the D (6 bases). V was shortened by 6 bases and J by 5 bases, with 22 bases between the two germline ends. The CDR3 spans 16 residues. The germline V gene encodes CDR1 KGHSH and CDR2 LQKENI. The CDR3 sequence: CASSLDRLIVVTEAFF. CDR3 coding DNA: TGTGCCAGCTCCCTGGACAGACTCATAGTGGTAACTGAAGCTTTCTTT.

This chain connects TRBV10-1 to TRBJ2-1; tentative D call: TRBD2 (7 bases). CDR3 length: 15 residues. Looked up from germline, CDR1 is WNHNN and CDR2 is SYGVQD (reference sequence). V lost 2 bases and J lost 10, with 18 bases in between. CDR3 sequence (DNA): TGCGCCAGCAGTGAGAGTGGCGGGGGCCCCCGGGAGCAGTTCTTC. Its protein is CASSESGGGPREQFF.

This clone was found once. The chain carries TRBV7-8 and TRBJ1-5; 8 bases align to TRBD1. The CDR3 runs to 17 residues. Per germline, CDR1 SGHVS and CDR2 FQNEAQ. After removal of 5 bases from V and 2 bases from J, the junction contained 11 bases not matched to a gene. The CDR3: CASSARGQGEGNQPQHF. The DNA for the CDR3 is TGTGCCAGCAGCGCCCGCGGACAGGGAGAGGGCAATCAGCCCCAGCATTTT.

The rearrangement joins TRBV29-1 to TRBJ2-1; 7 bases map to TRBD2. This CDR3 region has 14 residues. V lost 7 bases and J lost 7; bases outside the gene matches: 13. Germline CDR1 reads SQVTM; CDR2 reads ANQGSEA. The CDR3 loop is CSALTSLNTNEQFF. Here the CDR3 DNA reads TGCAGCGCCTTGACTAGCCTTAACACTAATGAGCAGTTCTTC.

The rearrangement links TRBV9 to TRBJ1-1; D unresolved. The V gene lost 2 bases and the J gene lost 5 bases, with 13 bases spanning the gap. This CDR3 spans 14 amino acids. Germline V lookup: CDR1 SGDLS, CDR2 YYNGEE. This chain's CDR3 is CASSVSLDVTEAFF. CDR3 sequence (DNA): TGTGCCAGCAGCGTCTCCCTAGACGTTACTGAAGCTTTCTTT.

This clone was seen a single time. This chain links TRBV6-5 with TRBJ1-2; D may be TRBD1 (6 bases). The CDR3 runs 14 residues. Trimming cost V 5 bases and J 7 bases, with 17 bases left between them. The V gene's germline CDR1 is MNHEY and CDR2 SVGAGI. The chain's CDR3 is CASSRAGDSPGYTF. CDR3 DNA: TGTGCCAGCAGTCGGGCAGGGGATAGCCCTGGCTACACCTTC.

This chain joins TRBV5-1 and TRBJ1-1; D is unclear. The CDR3 loop spans 15 amino acids. Germline V lookup: CDR1 SGHRS, CDR2 YFSETQ. V lost 0 bases and J lost 4, with 13 bases in between. The CDR3 sequence: CASSLVQGPSTEAFF. DNA of the CDR3: TGCGCCAGCAGCTTGGTTCAAGGACCAAGCACTGAAGCTTTCTTT.

The J gene is TRBJ2-7, the V gene TRBV28; 7 bases match TRBD2. In germline, CDR1 is MDHEN, CDR2 SYDVKM. The CDR3 is 14 amino acids. V shed 3 bases, J shed 2 bases, and the junction held 4 bases outside the gene matches. DNA for the CDR3: TGTGCCAGCAGTTTCGGGGGGTTGACCTACGAGCAGTACTTC. It encodes CASSFGGLTYEQYF.

This rearrangement joins TRBV7-7 to TRBJ2-2; D not certain. The CDR3 spans 14 residues. V was clipped by 5 bases and J by 7 bases, with 14 bases between them. Germline lookup yields CDR1 SSHAT and CDR2 FNYEAQ (reference sequence). Here the CDR3 DNA reads TGTGCCAGCAGCATGGGATTAACGGGCGGGGAGCTGTTTTTT. Protein sequence: CASSMGLTGGELFF.

The V call is TRBV7-9, the J call TRBJ2-1, with D perhaps TRBD1 or TRBD2 (7 bases each). This CDR3 region has 16 residues. CDR1 and CDR2 (germline): SEHNR, FQNEAQ (reference sequence). V was cut by 4 bases and J by 2 bases, with 15 bases left in between. The CDR3 spells CASSSQGGGTYNEQFF. The CDR3 DNA follows: TGTGCCAGCAGCTCCCAGGGGGGAGGGACCTACAATGAGCAGTTCTTC.

This clone is a singleton in its sample. V and J are TRBV28 and TRBJ2-5; TRBD2 agrees at 13 bases. The length of the CDR3 is 22 residues. Germline loops: CDR1 MDHEN, CDR2 SYDVKM. The J segment lost 0 bases and the V segment lost 5 bases, leaving 21 bases of the junction unmatched. CDR3 loop: CASSLPAPITSGRASHQETQYF. The CDR3, as DNA: TGTGCCAGCAGTCTTCCCGCCCCCATAACTAGCGGGAGGGCCTCCCACCAAGAGACCCAGTACTTC.

This chain connects TRBV6-5 to TRBJ1-3, with D unresolved. Trimming took off 2 bases at V and 2 bases at J, with 10 bases between the two ends. Per the germline V gene, CDR1 is MNHEY and CDR2 is SVGAGI. This CDR3 has 15 residues. The CDR3 spells CASSYVGEAGNTIYF. The CDR3 nucleotides are TGTGCCAGCAGTTACGTCGGGGAGGCTGGAAACACCATATATTTT.

DNA of the CDR3: TGTGCCAGCTCACCAGGGGGCTCGGGCGAGCAGTACTTC. As protein: CASSPGGSGEQYF. This rearrangement joins TRBV18 to TRBJ2-7; maybe TRBD1 (6 bases). V was cut by 2 bases and J by 6 bases, with 11 bases left in between. The length of the CDR3 is 13 residues. CDR1 and CDR2 from the germline V gene are KGHSH and LQKENI.

V and J are TRBV19 and TRBJ1-5, with 9 bases lining up with TRBD1. The CDR3 consists of 15 residues. Germline loops: CDR1 LNHDA, CDR2 SQIVND (reference sequence). The trim removed 5 bases at V and 5 bases at J, leaving 7 bases unmatched. The CDR3 loop reads CASSEDRGGDQPQHF. DNA of the CDR3: TGTGCCAGTAGTGAGGACAGGGGAGGGGATCAGCCCCAGCATTTT.

The gene calls are TRBV5-1 and TRBJ2-1; 11 bases fit TRBD2. From germline, CDR1 is SGHRS and CDR2 YFSETQ. The ends lost 3 bases at V and 6 bases at J; junction bases unmatched: 8. There are 16 residues in the CDR3. CDR3 DNA: TGCGCCAGCAGCTCGGAAATAGCGGGAGGGCTCAATGAGCAGTTCTTC. Its translation: CASSSEIAGGLNEQFF.

The V gene is TRBV5-6, the J gene TRBJ2-3; D unresolved. V lost 4 bases and J 4 bases, leaving 19 bases between the germline ends. This CDR3 has 16 amino acids. Germline V gene data show CDR1 as SGHDT and CDR2 as YYEEEE. CDR3 nucleotide sequence: TGTGCCAGCAGCCCTTGGACCAGGCGAATTGCAGATACGCAGTATTTT. It codes for CASSPWTRRIADTQYF.

The rearrangement uses TRBV19 and TRBJ2-1, with D possibly matching TRBD2 (5 bases). Trimming cost V 3 bases and J 6 bases, with 9 bases left between them. The CDR3 loop spans 13 amino acids. The V gene's germline CDR1 is LNHDA and CDR2 SQIVND (reference sequence). The CDR3 DNA sequence: TGTGCCAGTAGTATCGGCAGCGGCAATGAGCAGTTCTTC. Translation gives CASSIGSGNEQFF.

The chain links TRBV3-1 (or the pseudogene TRBV3-2) to TRBJ2-5; 8 bases align to TRBD2. CDR1 is LGHDT, CDR2 YNNKEL, per germline (reference sequence). With 0 bases clipped from V and 5 bases from J, the junction kept 8 bases outside the gene matches. This CDR3 contains 16 residues. CDR3 amino acids: CASSQDSGGRYETQYF. CDR3 nucleotide sequence: TGTGCCAGCAGCCAAGATTCCGGCGGGAGGTATGAGACCCAGTACTTC.

The V call is TRBV19, the J call TRBJ2-3; 10 nucleotides align to TRBD2. CDR1 is LNHDA, CDR2 SQIVND, per germline (reference sequence). The CDR3 runs 14 residues. Trimming cost V 4 bases and J 3 bases; bases outside gene matches: 1. The CDR3 region is CASSKLAGTDTQYF. The DNA of the CDR3 is TGTGCCAGTAGTAAACTAGCGGGAACAGATACGCAGTATTTT.

The CDR3 is CASTVDRAEGKLFF. CDR3 bases: TGTGCCAGCACCGTCGACAGGGCCGAGGGAAAACTGTTTTTT. The gene calls are TRBV6-6 and TRBJ1-4, with 7 bases lining up with TRBD1. This CDR3 has 14 residues. V shed 7 bases, J shed 10 bases, and the junction held 12 bases outside the gene matches. CDR1 is MNHNY, CDR2 SVGAGI, per germline (reference sequence).

The V call is TRBV3-1 (or the pseudogene TRBV3-2), the J call TRBJ2-3; no clear D gene. Looked up from germline, CDR1 is LGHDT and CDR2 is YNNKEL (reference sequence). The CDR3 runs to 14 residues. Trimming pared 4 bases from V and 2 bases from J, leaving 10 bases between. CDR3 sequence: CASSRNPITDTQYF. The CDR3 DNA sequence: TGTGCCAGCAGCCGGAACCCTATCACAGATACGCAGTATTTT.

V and J are TRBV19 and TRBJ1-1, with a tentative D call TRBD1 (6 bases). The ends were cut back, 4 bases at V and 6 bases at J, with 12 bases in the middle. The CDR3 is made up of 13 amino acids. Germline V CDR1 and CDR2: LNHDA, SQIVND (reference sequence). The CDR3 here is CASSTQQGSEAFF. As DNA, the CDR3 is TGTGCCAGTAGTACACAACAGGGATCTGAAGCTTTCTTT.

This chain connects TRBV6-1 to TRBJ2-1; TRBD2 matches at 8 bases. Trimming removed 2 bases from V and 8 bases from J; junction bases left unmatched: 11. Germline-derived CDR1 and CDR2 are MNHNS and SASEGT. CDR3 size: 16 residues. CDR3 sequence reads: CASSELGTAGGHEQFF. The CDR3 DNA follows: TGTGCCAGCAGTGAACTCGGCACCGCGGGGGGCCATGAGCAGTTCTTC.